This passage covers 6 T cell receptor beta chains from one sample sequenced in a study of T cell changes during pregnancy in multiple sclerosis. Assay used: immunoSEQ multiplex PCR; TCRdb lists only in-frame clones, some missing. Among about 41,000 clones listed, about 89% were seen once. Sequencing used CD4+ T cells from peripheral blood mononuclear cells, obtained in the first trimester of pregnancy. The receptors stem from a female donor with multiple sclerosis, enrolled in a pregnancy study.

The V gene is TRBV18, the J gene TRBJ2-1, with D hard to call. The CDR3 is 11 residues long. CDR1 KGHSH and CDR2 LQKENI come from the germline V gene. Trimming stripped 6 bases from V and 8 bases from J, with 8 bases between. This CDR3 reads CASSHTDEQFF. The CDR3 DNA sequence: TGTGCCAGCTCGCACACCGATGAGCAGTTCTTC.

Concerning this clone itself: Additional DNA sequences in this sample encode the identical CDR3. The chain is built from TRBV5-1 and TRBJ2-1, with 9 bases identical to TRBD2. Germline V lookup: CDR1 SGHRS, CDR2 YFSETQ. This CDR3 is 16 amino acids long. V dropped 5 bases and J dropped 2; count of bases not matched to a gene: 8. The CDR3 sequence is CASSSLAGAAYNEQFF. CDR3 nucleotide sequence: TGCGCCAGCAGTTCGTTAGCGGGAGCCGCCTACAATGAGCAGTTCTTC.

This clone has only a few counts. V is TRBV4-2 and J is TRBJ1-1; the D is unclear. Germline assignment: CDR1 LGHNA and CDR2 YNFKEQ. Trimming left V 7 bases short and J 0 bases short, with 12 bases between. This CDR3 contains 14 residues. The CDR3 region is CASTVQTLNTEAFF. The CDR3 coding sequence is TGTGCCAGCACCGTACAGACACTGAACACTGAAGCTTTCTTT.

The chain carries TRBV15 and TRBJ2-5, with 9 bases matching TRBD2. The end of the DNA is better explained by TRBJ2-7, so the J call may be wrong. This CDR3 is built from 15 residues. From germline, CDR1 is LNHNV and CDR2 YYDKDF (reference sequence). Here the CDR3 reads CATSRAPREGYEQYF. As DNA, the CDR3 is TGTGCCACCAGCAGGGCCCCGCGGGAGGGCTACGAGCAGTACTTC.

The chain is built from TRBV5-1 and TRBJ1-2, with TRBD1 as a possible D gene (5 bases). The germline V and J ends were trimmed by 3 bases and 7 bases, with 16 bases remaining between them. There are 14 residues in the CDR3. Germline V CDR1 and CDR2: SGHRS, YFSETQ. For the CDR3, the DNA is TGCGCCAGCAGCTCGACCCGGGGGAACAGTGGCTACACCTTC. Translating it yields CASSSTRGNSGYTF.

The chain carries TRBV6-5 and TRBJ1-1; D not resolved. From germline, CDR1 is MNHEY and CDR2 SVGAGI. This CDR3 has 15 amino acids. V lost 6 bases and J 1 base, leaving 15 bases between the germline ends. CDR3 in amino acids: CASRVTFSGNTEAFF. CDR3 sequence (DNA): TGTGCCAGCAGAGTTACATTCTCAGGGAACACTGAAGCTTTCTTT.